This T cell receptor (beta chain) came from a study of blood T cell repertoires in COVID-19. Study context: Sites across the United States, Italy and Spain contributed samples from acute and convalescent COVID-19.

Authors' methods: Researchers report that nucleated cell counts were estimated from reference gene primer amplification. Clones were read by immunoSEQ multiplex PCR, and TCRdb kept only the in-frame ones, dropping some. Clonal size and the V and J genes are those of that table, whereas D and trimming came from the DNA. The sample has more than 100,000 clones, more than 85% seen once. Germline V gene data show CDR1 as SGDLS and CDR2 as YYNGEE. The CDR3 runs to 15 residues. Deletions cut 0 bases from V and 5 bases from J, with 15 bases between. The receptor comes from a human donor in a cohort sampled during active COVID-19. The chain links TRBV9 to TRBJ2-7; possibly TRBD1 for D (7 bases). The sample taken for sequencing was peripheral blood. The CDR3 here is CASSVGAGGSHEQYF. CDR3 bases: TGTGCCAGCAGCGTAGGGGCAGGGGGGTCCCACGAGCAGTACTTC.